This TCR beta chain was captured in a study of response to subunit inactivated influenza vaccine. Notes on the study in general: Each seasonal influenza vaccination recruits few new T cells, the authors suggested.

This clonotype showed up just a few times. Its antigen is not identified. This CDR3 region has 14 residues. V was shortened by 2 bases and J by 1 base, with 8 bases between the two germline ends. The germline V gene has CDR1 ENHRY and CDR2 SYGVKD. MiXCR, applied by TCRdb to the RT-PCR reads, yields one record per CDR3 protein. This repertoire shows 500,000 or so distinct CDR3 sequences, 16% found once; its top ten account for 3%. This sequence was found in a man aged 45 to 70 who received an inactivated influenza vaccine. The V gene is TRBV10-3, the J gene TRBJ1-1, with D unclear. The source was CD4+ T cells sorted from PBMCs, collected about 24 months after vaccination. CDR3 residues: CAISEVARNTEAFF. CDR3 sequence (DNA): TGTGCCATCAGTGAGGTAGCAAGGAACACTGAAGCTTTCTTT.